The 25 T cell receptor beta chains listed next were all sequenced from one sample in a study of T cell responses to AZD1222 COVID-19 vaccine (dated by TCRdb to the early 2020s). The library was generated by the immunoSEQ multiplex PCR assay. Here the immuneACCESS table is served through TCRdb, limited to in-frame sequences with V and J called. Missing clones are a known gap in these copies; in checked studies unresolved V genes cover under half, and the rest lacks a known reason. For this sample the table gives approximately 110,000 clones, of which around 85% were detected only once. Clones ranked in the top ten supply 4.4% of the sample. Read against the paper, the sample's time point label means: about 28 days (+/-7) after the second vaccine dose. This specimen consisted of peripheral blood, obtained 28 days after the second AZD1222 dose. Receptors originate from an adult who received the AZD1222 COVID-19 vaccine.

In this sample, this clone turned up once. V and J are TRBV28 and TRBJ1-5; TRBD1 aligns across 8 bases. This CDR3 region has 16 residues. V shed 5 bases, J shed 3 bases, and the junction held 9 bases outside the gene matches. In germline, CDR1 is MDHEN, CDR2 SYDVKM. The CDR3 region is CASSPNRGIPNQPQHF. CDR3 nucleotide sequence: TGTGCCAGCAGTCCCAACAGGGGGATTCCCAATCAGCCCCAGCATTTT. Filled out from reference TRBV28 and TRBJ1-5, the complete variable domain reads DVKVTQSSRYLVKRTGEKVFLECVQDMDHENMFWYRQDPGLGLRLIYFSYDVKMKEKGDIPEGYSVSREKKERFSLILESASTNQTSMYLCASSPNRGIPNQPQHFGDGTRLSIL.

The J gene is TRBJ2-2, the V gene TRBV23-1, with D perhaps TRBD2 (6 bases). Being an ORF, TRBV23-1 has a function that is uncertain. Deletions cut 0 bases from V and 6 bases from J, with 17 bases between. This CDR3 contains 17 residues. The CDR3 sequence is CASSQSVRRDSPGELFF. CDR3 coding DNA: TGCGCCAGCAGTCAATCTGTCCGGAGGGATAGTCCCGGGGAGCTGTTTTTT.

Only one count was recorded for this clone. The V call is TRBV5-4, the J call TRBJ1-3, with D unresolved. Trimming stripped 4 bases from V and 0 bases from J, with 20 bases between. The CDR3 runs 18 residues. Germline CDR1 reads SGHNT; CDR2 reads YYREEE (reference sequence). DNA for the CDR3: TGTGCCAGCAGCGCGTTGGGTCGGGGAAAAGGCTCTGGAAACACCATATATTTT. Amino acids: CASSALGRGKGSGNTIYF.

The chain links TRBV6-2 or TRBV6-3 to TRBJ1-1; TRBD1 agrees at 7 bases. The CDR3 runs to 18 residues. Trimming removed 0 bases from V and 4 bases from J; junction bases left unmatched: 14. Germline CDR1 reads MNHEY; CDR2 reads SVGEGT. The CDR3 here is CASSYSGKITGDATEAFF. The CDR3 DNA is TGTGCCAGCAGTTACTCTGGAAAAATCACAGGGGATGCCACTGAAGCTTTCTTT.

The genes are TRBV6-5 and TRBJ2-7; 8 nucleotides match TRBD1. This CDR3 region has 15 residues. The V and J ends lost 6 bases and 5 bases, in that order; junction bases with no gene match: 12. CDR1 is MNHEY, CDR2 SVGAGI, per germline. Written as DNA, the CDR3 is TGTGCCAGCAGACCCCGGGACAGGTCGGGGCACGAGCAGTACTTC. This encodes CASRPRDRSGHEQYF.

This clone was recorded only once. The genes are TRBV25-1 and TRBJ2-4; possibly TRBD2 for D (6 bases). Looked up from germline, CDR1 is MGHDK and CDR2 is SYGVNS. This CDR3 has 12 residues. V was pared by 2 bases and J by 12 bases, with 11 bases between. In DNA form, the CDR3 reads TGTGCCAGCAGTGAAGAAGCAGCGGGTCAGTACTTC. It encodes CASSEEAAGQYF.

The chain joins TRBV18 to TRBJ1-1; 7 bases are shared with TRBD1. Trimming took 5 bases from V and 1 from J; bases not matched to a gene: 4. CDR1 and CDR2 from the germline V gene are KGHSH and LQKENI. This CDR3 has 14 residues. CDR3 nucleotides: TGTGCCAGCTCAGAACAGGGGCCGAACACTGAAGCTTTCTTT. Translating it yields CASSEQGPNTEAFF. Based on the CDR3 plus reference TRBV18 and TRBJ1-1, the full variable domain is NAGVMQNPRHLVRRRGQEARLRCSPMKGHSHVYWYRQLPEEGLKFMVYLQKENIIDESGMPKERFSAEFPKEGPSILRIQQVVRGDSAAYFCASSEQGPNTEAFFGQGTRLTVV.

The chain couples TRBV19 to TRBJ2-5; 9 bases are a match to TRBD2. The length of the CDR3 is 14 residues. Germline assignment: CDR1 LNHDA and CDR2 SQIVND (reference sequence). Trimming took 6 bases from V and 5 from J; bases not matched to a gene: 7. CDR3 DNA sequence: TGTGCCAGTAGCAGCGGGGGGAATTATGAGACCCAGTACTTC. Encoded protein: CASSSGGNYETQYF.

The chain's CDR3 is CASSPYSRGYTF. The CDR3 DNA reads as TGTGCCAGCAGCCCTTACAGCCGGGGCTACACCTTC. The chain carries TRBV7-2 and TRBJ1-2; D not resolved. V dropped 5 bases and J dropped 8 bases, with 12 bases sitting between them. CDR1 and CDR2 (germline): SGHTA, FQGNSA. This CDR3 contains 12 residues. Complete variable domain (other parts from reference TRBV7-2 and TRBJ1-2): GAGVSQSPSNKVTEKGKDVELRCDPISGHTALYWYRQSLGQGLEFLIYFQGNSAPDKSGLPSDRFSAERTGGSVSTLTIQRTQQEDSAVYLCASSPYSRGYTFGSGTRLTVV.

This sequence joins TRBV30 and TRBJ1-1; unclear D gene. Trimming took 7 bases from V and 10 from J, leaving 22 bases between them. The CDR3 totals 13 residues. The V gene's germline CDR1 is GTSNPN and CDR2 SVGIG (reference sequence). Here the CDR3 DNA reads TGTGCCTATGACCCGCCTACCCTCCAAGCAGCTTTCTTT. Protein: CAYDPPTLQAAFF.

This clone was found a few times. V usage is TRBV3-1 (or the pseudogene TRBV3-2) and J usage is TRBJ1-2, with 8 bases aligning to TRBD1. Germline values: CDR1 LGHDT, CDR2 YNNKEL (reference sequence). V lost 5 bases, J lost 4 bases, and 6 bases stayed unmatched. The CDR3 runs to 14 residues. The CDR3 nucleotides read TGTGCCAGCAGCTCCGGACAGGGCCCCTATGGCTACACCTTC. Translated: CASSSGQGPYGYTF.

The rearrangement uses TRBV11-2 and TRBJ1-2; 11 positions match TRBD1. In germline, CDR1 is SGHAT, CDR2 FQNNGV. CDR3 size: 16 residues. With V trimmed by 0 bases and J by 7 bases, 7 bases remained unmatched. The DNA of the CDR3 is TGTGCCAGCAGCTTAGATTGGGACAGGGGGTCTTCTGGCTACACCTTC. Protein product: CASSLDWDRGSSGYTF.

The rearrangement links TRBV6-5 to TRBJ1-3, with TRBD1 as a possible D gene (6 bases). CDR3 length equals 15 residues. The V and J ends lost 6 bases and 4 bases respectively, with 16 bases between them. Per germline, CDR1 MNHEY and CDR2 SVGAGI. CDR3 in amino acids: CASRRLQGYGNTIYF. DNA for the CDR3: TGTGCCAGCAGAAGGTTGCAGGGGTACGGAAACACCATATATTTT.

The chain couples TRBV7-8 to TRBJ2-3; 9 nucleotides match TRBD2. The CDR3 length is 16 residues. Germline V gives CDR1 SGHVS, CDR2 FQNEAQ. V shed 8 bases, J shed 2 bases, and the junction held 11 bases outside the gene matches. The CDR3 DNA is TGTGCCAGCCGGACCTACGGGACTAGCTCCACAGATACGCAGTATTTT. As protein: CASRTYGTSSTDTQYF.

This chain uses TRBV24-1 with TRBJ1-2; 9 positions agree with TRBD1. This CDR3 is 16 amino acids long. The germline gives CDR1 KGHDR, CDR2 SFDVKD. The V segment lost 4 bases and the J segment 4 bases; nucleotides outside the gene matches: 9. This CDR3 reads CATSDPPGQGRYGYTF. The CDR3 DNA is TGTGCCACCAGTGACCCACCGGGACAGGGCCGCTATGGCTACACCTTC.

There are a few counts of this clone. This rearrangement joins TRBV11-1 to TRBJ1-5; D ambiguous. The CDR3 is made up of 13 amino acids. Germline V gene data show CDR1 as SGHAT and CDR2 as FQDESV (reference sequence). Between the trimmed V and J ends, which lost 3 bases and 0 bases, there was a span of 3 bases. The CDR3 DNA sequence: TGTGCCAGCAGCTTGAGTAGCAATCAGCCCCAGCATTTT. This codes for CASSLSSNQPQHF.

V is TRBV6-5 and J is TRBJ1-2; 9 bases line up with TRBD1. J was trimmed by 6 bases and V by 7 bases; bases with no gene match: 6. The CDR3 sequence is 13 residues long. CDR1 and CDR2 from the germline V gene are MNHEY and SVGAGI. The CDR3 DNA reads TGTGCCAGCATGGACAGGGGAAATAATGGCTACACCTTC. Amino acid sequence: CASMDRGNNGYTF.

Here the CDR3 DNA reads TGTGCCAGCAGTGAGTGGGCGAACACTGAAGCTTTCTTT. Its protein is CASSEWANTEAFF. This chain connects TRBV6-4 to TRBJ1-1, with D unresolved. V was clipped by 3 bases and J by 1 base, with 6 bases between them. Germline loops: CDR1 MRHNA, CDR2 SNTAGT. This CDR3 spans 13 amino acids.

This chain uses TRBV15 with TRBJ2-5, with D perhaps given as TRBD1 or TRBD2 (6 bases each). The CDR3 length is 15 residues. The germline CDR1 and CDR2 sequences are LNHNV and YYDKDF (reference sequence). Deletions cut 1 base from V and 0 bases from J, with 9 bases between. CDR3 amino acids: CATSRVRGDQETQYF. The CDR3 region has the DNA TGTGCCACCAGCAGAGTTAGGGGGGACCAAGAGACCCAGTACTTC.

The CDR3 protein is CASSEQANYGYTF. Written as DNA, the CDR3 is TGTGCCAGCAGTGAGCAGGCTAACTATGGCTACACCTTC. The chain recombines TRBV6-1 with TRBJ1-2; D is unclear. Germline V gene data show CDR1 as MNHNS and CDR2 as SASEGT. Trimming cost V 3 bases and J 0 bases, with 5 bases left between them. The CDR3 is made up of 13 amino acids.

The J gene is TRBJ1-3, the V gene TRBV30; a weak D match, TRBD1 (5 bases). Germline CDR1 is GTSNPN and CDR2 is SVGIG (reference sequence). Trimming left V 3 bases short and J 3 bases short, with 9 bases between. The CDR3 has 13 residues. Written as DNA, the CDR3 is TGTGCCTGGAGCAGGGAGGTTGGAAACACCATATATTTT. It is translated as CAWSREVGNTIYF.

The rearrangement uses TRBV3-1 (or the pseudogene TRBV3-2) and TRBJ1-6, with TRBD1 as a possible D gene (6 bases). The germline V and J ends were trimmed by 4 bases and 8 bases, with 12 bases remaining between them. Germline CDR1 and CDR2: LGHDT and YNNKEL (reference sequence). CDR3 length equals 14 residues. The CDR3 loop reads CASSPGHGDSPLHF. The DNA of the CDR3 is TGTGCCAGCAGCCCGGGACACGGGGATTCACCCCTCCACTTT.

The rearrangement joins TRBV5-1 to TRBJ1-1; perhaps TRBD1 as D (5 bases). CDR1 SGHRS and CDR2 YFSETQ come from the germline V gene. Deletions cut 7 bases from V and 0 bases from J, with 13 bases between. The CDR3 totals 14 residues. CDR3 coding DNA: TGCGCCAGCGGCGGGGGAACCATGAACACTGAAGCTTTCTTT. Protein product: CASGGGTMNTEAFF.

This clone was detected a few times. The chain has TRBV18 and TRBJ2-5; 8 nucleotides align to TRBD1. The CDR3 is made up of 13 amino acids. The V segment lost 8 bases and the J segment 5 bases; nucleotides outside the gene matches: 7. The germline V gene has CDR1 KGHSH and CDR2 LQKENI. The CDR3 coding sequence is TGTGCCAGCAGGGGACAGGCCAGGGAGACCCAGTACTTC. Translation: CASRGQARETQYF.

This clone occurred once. CDR3 region: CASSQERDPSYEQYF. In nucleotides, the CDR3 is TGTGCCAGCAGCCAAGAACGGGACCCCTCCTACGAGCAGTACTTC. The chain links TRBV3-1 (or the pseudogene TRBV3-2) to TRBJ2-7; D is tentatively TRBD1 or TRBD2 (5 bases each). Trimming left V 0 bases short and J 0 bases short, with 9 bases between. In germline, CDR1 is LGHDT, CDR2 YNNKEL (reference sequence). The CDR3 is 15 residues long.